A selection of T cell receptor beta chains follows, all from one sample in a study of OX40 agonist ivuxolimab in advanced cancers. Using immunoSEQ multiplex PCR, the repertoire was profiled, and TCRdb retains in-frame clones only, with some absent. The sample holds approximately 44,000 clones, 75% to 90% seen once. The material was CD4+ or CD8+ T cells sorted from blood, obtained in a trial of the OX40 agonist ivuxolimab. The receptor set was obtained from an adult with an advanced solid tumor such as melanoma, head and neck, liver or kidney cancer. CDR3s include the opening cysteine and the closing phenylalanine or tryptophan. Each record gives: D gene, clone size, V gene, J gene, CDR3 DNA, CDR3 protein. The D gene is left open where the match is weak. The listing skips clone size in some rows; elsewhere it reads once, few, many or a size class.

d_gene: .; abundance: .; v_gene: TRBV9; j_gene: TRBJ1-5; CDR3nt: TGTGCCAGCAGCGTACATGGAACAGTAGATCAGCCCCAGCATTTT; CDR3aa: CASSVHGTVDQPQHF
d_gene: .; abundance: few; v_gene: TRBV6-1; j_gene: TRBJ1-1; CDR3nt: TGTGCCAGCAGTGTGGTAAGGGCTGAAGCTTTCTTT; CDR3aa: CASSVVRAEAFF
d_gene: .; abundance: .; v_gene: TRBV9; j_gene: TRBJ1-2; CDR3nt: TGTGCCAGCAGCCCGTCGGTAGGGCACTATGGCTACACCTTC; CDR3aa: CASSPSVGHYGYTF
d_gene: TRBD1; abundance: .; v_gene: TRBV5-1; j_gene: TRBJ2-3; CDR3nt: TGCGCCAGCAGCTGGGCGGGACAGGGAACAGATACGCAGTATTTT; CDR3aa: CASSWAGQGTDTQYF
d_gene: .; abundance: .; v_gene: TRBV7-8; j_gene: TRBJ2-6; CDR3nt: TGTGCCAGCAGCTACGCGGACTCTGGGGCCAACGTCCTGACTTTC; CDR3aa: CASSYADSGANVLTF
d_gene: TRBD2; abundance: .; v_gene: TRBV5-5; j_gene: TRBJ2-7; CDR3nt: TGTGCCAGCAGCTTGGCCGAGGGACTAGCGTTCGAGCAGTACTTC; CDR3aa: CASSLAEGLAFEQYF
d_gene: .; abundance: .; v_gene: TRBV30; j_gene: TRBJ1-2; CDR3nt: TGTGCCTGGAGTGTGGGGCAGGCTCTTTATGGCTACACCTTC; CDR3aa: CAWSVGQALYGYTF
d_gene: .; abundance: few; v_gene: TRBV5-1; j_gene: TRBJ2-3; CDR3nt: TGCGCCAGCAGCTCGGGACCTTTGTCGGATACGCAGTATTTT; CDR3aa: CASSSGPLSDTQYF
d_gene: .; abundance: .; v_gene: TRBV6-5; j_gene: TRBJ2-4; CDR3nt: TGTGCCAGCAGTTCGCATCCAATTAGCGGTAAAAACATTCAGTACTTC; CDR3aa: CASSSHPISGKNIQYF
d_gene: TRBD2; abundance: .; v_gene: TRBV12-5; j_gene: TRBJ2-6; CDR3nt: TGTGCTAGTGGTTTGGCCGGACTAGCGGGAGGTTCTGGGGCCAACGTCCTGACTTTC; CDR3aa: CASGLAGLAGGSGANVLTF
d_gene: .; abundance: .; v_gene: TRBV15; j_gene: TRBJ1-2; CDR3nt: TGTGCCACCAGCAGGAATTCAGGAGGTCTAGGTACCTTC; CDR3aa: CATSRNSGGLGTF
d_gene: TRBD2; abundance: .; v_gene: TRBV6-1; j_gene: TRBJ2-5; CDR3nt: TGTGCCAGCAGTGAAAGACTAGCGGGAGGGCTCGAGACCCAGTACTTC; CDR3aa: CASSERLAGGLETQYF
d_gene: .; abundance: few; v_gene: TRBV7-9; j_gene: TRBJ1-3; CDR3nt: TGTGCCAGCAGCCCCCGCCCGGCCTCTGGAAACACCATATATTTT; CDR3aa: CASSPRPASGNTIYF
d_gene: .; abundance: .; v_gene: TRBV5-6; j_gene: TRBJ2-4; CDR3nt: TGTGCCAGCAGCATCTTTGGGGGGAATCAAAACATTCAGTACTTC; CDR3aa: CASSIFGGNQNIQYF
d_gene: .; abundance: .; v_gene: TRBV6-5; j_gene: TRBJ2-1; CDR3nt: TGTGCCAGCAGTTACGGCCGCGGGCGGAGGGTCAATGAGCAGTTCTTC; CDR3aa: CASSYGRGRRVNEQFF
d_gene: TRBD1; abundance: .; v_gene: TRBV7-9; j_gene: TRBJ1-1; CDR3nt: TGTGCCAGCAGCTTAAGGGCAGGGGGCGCGGGTGAGGCTTTCTTT; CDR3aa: CASSLRAGGAGEAFF
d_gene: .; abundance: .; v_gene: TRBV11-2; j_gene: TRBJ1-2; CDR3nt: TGTGCCAGCAGTCCGGGTGGGGGCGGCTATGGCTACACCTTC; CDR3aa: CASSPGGGGYGYTF
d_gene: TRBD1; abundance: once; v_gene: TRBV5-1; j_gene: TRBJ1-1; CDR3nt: TGCGCCAGCAGCTTGGACAGGGGCCAGAACACTGAAGCTTTCTTT; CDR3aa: CASSLDRGQNTEAFF
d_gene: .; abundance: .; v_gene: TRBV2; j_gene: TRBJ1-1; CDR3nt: TGTGCCAGCAGGAAGGATTCCCCCCTGAACACTGAAGCTTTCTTT; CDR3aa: CASRKDSPLNTEAFF
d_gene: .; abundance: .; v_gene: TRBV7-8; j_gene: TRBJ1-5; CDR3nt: TGTGCCAGCAGCTTAGGAGGGATTAGCAATCAGCCCCAGCATTTT; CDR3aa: CASSLGGISNQPQHF
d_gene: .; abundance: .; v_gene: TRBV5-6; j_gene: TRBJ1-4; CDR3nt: TGTGCCAGCAGCTTACGCCGGGACGCAACTAATGAAAAACTGTTTTTT; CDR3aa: CASSLRRDATNEKLFF
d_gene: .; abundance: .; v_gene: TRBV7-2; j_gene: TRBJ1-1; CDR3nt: TGTGCCAGCAGTCCAAACAGGCCCCTTTGGGGCACTGAAGCTTTCTTT; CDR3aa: CASSPNRPLWGTEAFF
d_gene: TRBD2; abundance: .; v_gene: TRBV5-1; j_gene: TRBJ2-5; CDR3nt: TGCGCCAGCGGAACTAGCGGGACCCCTCAAGAGACCCAGTACTTC; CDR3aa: CASGTSGTPQETQYF
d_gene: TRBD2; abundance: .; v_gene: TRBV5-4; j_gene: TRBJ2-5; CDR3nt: TGTGCCAGCAGCCTAGCGGGAAGTCAAGAGACCCAGTACTTC; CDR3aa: CASSLAGSQETQYF
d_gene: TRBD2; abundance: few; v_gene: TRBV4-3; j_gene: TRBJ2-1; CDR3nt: TGCGCCAGCAGCCAAGATAGGGGCGGGAGGGCCTTCAATGAGCAGTTCTTC; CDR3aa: CASSQDRGGRAFNEQFF
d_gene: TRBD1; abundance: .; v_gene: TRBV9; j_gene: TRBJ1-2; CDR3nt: TGTGCCAGCACAAGGGACAGTCGAACTAACTATGGCTACACCTTC; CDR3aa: CASTRDSRTNYGYTF
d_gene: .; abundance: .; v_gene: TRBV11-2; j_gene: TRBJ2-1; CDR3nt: TGTGCCAGCAGCTTCAAAGGACTCCGAGGAGATGAGCAGTTCTTC; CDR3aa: CASSFKGLRGDEQFF
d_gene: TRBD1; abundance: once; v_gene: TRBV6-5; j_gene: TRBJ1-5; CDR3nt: TGTGCCAGCAGTCGGGACAGTAGCAATCAGCCCCAGCATTTT; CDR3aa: CASSRDSSNQPQHF
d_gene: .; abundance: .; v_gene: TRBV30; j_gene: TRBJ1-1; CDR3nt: TGTGCCTGGAGTGTATCACCATTGAACACTGAAGCTTTCTTT; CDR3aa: CAWSVSPLNTEAFF
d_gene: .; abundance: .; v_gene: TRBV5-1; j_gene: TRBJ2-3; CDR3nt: TGCGCCAGCAGCCTACAGGGTTCGAGGGCAGATACGCAGTATTTT; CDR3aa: CASSLQGSRADTQYF
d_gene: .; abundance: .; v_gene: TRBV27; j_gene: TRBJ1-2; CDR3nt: TGTGCCAGCAGCCTACAGTATAACTATGGCTACACCTTC; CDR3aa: CASSLQYNYGYTF
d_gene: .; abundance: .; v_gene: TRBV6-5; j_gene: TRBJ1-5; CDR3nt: TGTGCCAGCAGTTCCACCCCGGGCGGCAATCAGCCCCAGCATTTT; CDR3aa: CASSSTPGGNQPQHF
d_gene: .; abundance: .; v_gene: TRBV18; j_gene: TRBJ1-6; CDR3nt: TGTGCCAGCTCACCCGCGGGTAATTCACCCCTCCACTTT; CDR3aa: CASSPAGNSPLHF
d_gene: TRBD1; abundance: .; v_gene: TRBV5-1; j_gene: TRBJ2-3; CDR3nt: TGCGCCAGCAGCTTGAGCACAGGGGGCACAGATACGCAGTATTTT; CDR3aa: CASSLSTGGTDTQYF
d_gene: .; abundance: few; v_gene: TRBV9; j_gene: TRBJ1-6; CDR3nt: TGTGCCAGCAGCGTAGCGTTAAATTCACCCCTCCACTTT; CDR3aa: CASSVALNSPLHF
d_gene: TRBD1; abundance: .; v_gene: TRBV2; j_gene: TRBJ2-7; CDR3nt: TGTGCCACCACGGGACAGCCCTACGAGCAGTACTTC; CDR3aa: CATTGQPYEQYF
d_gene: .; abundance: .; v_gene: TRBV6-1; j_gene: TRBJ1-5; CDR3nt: TGTGCCAGCAGCCAGTACGGGAGCAATCAGCCCCAGCATTTT; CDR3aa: CASSQYGSNQPQHF
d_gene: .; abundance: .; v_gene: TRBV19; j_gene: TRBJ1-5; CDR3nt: TGTGCCAGTACCTCGAGGGCGGGGGACACTAGCAATCAGCCCCAGCATTTT; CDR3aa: CASTSRAGDTSNQPQHF
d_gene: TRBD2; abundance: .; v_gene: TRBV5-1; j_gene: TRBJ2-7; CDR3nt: TGCGCCAGCAGGACTAGCGCCATATCGACCTACGAGCAGTACTTC; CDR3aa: CASRTSAISTYEQYF
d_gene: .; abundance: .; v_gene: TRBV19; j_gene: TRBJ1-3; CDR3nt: TGTGCCAGTAGTCGCAGGGAGTCGTCCGGAAACACCATATATTTT; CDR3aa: CASSRRESSGNTIYF
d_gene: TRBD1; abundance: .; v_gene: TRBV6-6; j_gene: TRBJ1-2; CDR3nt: TGTGCCAGCAGAAAATCGACAGGGGGGGTTTATGGCTACACCTTC; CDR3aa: CASRKSTGGVYGYTF
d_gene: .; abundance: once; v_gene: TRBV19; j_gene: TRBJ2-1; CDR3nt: TGTGCCAGTAGTCCTCCGGGACTTTGGGGTGAGCAGTTCTTC; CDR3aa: CASSPPGLWGEQFF
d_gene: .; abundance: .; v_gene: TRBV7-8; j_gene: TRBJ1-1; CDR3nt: TGTGCCAGCAGCTTGGGGCAGGGTCCCCTCGAAGCTTTCTTT; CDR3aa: CASSLGQGPLEAFF
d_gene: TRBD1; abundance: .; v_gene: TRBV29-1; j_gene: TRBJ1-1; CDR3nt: TGCAGCGTTGCCCCCGGACAGGGGATGAACACTGAAGCTTTCTTT; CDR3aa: CSVAPGQGMNTEAFF
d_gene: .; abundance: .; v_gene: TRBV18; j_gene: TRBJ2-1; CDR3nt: TGTGCCAGCTCACTCAGGGTCATCAGCAATGAGCAGTTCTTC; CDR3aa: CASSLRVISNEQFF
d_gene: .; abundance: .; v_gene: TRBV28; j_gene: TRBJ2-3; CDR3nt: TGTGCCAGCAGTCCCCACGCTCCGGGCCCCTCGGGAGATACGCAGTATTTT; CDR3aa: CASSPHAPGPSGDTQYF
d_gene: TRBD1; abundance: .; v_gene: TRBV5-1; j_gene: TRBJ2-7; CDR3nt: TGCGCCAGCAGCTTCGGGACAGGAGGGATCTACGAGCAGTACTTC; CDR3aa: CASSFGTGGIYEQYF
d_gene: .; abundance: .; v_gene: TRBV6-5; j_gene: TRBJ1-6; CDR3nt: TGTGCCGCGGGGGAGGTCCGTTATAATTCACCCCTCCACTTT; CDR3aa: CAAGEVRYNSPLHF
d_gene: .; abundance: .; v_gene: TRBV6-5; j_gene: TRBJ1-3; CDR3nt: TGTGCCAGCAAACGGGCGGGAGAAGGAAACACCATATATTTT; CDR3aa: CASKRAGEGNTIYF
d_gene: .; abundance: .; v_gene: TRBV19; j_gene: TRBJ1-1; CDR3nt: TGTGCCAGCGAAAGGAGAGGAGGAAGCACTGAAGCTTTCTTT; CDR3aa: CASERRGGSTEAFF
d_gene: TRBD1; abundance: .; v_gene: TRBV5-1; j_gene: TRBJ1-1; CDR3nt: TGCGCCAGCAGGCTTGGACAGGGGGCCACTGAAGCTTTCTTT; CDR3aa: CASRLGQGATEAFF
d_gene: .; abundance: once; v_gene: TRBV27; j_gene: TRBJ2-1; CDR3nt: TGTGCCAGCAGTTTAGTAGGGAATGAGCAGTTCTTC; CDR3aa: CASSLVGNEQFF
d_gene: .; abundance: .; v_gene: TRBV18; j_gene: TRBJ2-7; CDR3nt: TGTGCCAGCTCACCAATTTTTATCTTGCAGGGGGGGATCCCGAGGGAGCAGTACTTC; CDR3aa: CASSPIFILQGGIPREQYF
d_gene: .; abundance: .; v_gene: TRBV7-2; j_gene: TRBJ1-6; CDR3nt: TGTGCCAGCATCGACCTCGGGAGAAATTCACCCCTCCACTTT; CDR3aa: CASIDLGRNSPLHF
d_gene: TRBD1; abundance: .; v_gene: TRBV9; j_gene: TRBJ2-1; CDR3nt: TGTGCCAGCAAGGGGGCGGGTATTGAGCAGTTCTTC; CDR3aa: CASKGAGIEQFF
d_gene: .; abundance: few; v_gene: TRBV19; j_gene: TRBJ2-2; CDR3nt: TGTGCCAGTAGTATAGGAGAGTTGGGGGAGCTGTTTTTT; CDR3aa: CASSIGELGELFF
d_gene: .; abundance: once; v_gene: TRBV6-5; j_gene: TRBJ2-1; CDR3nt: TGTGCCAGCAGTTACGATGGTAGCTACAATGAGCAGTTCTTC; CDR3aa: CASSYDGSYNEQFF